This T cell receptor (beta chain) was observed in a study of cytomegalovirus exposure and HLA in healthy donors. Germline V CDR1 and CDR2: SGHRS, YFSETQ. The CDR3 length is 19 residues. Germline trimming cut 2 bases from V and 0 bases from J; bases unmatched to any gene: 12. A multiplex PCR was run with 60 Vbeta primers and 13 Jbeta primers. Libraries were prepared by immunoSEQ multiplex PCR; TCRdb keeps only in-frame clonotypes and omits some of them. The sample has roughly 170,000 clones; approximately 86% are singletons. The source material was PBMCs. The genes are TRBV5-1 and TRBJ2-1; 9 nucleotides agree with TRBD2. This receptor was identified in a male donor in good health and CMV-seronegative. CDR3 sequence: CASSFTRGGSGSSYNEQFF. The CDR3 DNA reads TGCGCCAGCAGCTTTACGAGGGGTGGTAGCGGGAGCTCCTACAATGAGCAGTTCTTC.